This T cell receptor (beta chain) came from a study of cytomegalovirus exposure and HLA in healthy donors. The table lists this clone with a few counts. Germline V lookup: CDR1 MDHEN, CDR2 SYDVKM. V shed 2 bases, J shed 9 bases, and the junction held 3 bases outside the gene matches. The CDR3 is 12 amino acids. The PCR contained 60 Vbeta and 13 Jbeta primers. The table came from immunoSEQ multiplex PCR; TCRdb's copy has only in-frame clones and leaves some out. Among about 110,000 clones listed, over 60% were seen once. Sample: PBMCs. The clonotype comes from a woman aged 45-60 years in good health and CMV-seropositive. The V and J genes are TRBV28 and TRBJ1-1; TRBD1 matches at 7 bases. The CDR3 coding sequence is TGTGCCAGCAGTTTAAGGGGGCTTCAAGCTTTCTTT. Its translation is CASSLRGLQAFF.